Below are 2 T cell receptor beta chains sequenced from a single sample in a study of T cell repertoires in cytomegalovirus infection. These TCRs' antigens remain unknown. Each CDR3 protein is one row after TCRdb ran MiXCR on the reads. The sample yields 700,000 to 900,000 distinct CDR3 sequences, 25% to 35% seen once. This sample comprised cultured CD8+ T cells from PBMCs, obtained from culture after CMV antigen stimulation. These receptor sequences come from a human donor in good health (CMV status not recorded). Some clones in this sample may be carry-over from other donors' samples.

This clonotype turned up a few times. The CDR3 sequence: CASSLVRRGDQPQHF. The CDR3 bases are TGTGCCAGCAGCTTAGTCCGCCGGGGCGATCAGCCCCAGCATTTT. The rearrangement links TRBV7-2 to TRBJ1-5; weak D call: TRBD1 (5 bases). V gave up 1 base and J gave up 5 bases, with 12 bases separating them. The germline V gene encodes CDR1 SGHTA and CDR2 FQGNSA. The CDR3 is 15 amino acids.

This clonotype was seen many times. For the CDR3, the DNA is TGCAGTGCTAGCCGGCGCGGGGGACGGGGGACTGAAGCTTTCTTT. Amino acid sequence: CSASRRGGRGTEAFF. The chain carries TRBV20-1 and TRBJ1-1, with a tentative D call TRBD1 (5 bases). The CDR3 length is 15 residues. The V and J ends lost 3 bases and 5 bases respectively, with 19 bases between them. CDR1 is DFQATT and CDR2 is SNEGSKA in the germline V gene (reference sequence).